This T cell receptor beta chain originates from a study of metastatic and nonmetastatic thyroid tumors. V was clipped by 1 base and J by 0 bases; unmatched bases: 8. Germline V gene data show CDR1 as SGHAT and CDR2 as FQNNGV. The CDR3 runs 17 residues. Source study methods: The distant-metastasis classifier for papillary thyroid cancer was built from CDR3 differences across clinicopathological groups. TCRdb re-processed the PCR reads through MiXCR. Here the V and J calls rest on TCRdb's processing, not on the authors' analysis. This sample has 30,000 to 40,000 clones; 35% to 45% occur once, and the top ten carry roughly 22%. Before thyroid surgery, none of the patients had received any treatment.

The source is a female donor with papillary thyroid cancer or a benign thyroid nodule (not recorded which). Some clones in this sample may be carry-over from other donors' samples. The source material was tumor tissue. The rearrangement uses TRBV11-2 and TRBJ1-2; TRBD1 matches at 7 bases. The CDR3, as DNA: TGTGCCAGCAGCTTAGGCGGCCGACAGGGAGCTAACTATGGCTACACCTTC. This encodes CASSLGGRQGANYGYTF.